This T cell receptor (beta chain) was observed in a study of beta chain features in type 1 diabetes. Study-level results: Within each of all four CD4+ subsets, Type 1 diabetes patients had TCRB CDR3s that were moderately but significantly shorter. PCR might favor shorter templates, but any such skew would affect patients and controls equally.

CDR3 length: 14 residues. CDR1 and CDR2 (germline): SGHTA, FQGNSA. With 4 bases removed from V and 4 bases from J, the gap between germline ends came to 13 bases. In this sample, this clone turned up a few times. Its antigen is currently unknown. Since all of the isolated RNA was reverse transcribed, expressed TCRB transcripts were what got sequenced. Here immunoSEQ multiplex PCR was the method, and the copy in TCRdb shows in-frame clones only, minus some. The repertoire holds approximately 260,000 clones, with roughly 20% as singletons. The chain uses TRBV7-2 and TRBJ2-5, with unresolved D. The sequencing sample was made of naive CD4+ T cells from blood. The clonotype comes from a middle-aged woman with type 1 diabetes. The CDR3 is CASSSVSLGETQYF. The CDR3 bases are TGTGCCAGCAGCTCTGTTAGCTTAGGAGAGACCCAGTACTTC.